Presented here are 28 T cell receptor beta chains from one specimen sequenced in a study of blood T cell repertoires in COVID-19. The protocol was immunoSEQ multiplex PCR, while the TCRdb copy is restricted to in-frame clones and leaves out a portion. The repertoire holds some 200,000 clones, with 75% to 90% as singletons. Source material: peripheral blood. These receptors were taken from a woman in her fifties or sixties with acute or convalescent COVID-19.

This chain connects TRBV18 to TRBJ2-2; 8 bases line up with TRBD1. Germline CDR1 reads KGHSH; CDR2 reads LQKENI. Losses at the gene ends were 4 bases for V and 2 bases for J; bases not matched to a gene: 9. The CDR3 length is 17 residues. The DNA for the CDR3 is TGTGCCAGCTCACGGACAGGGATGGGGACCAACACCGGGGAGCTGTTTTTT. It codes for CASSRTGMGTNTGELFF.

This chain uses TRBV12-3 or TRBV12-4 with TRBJ1-1; TRBD1 agrees at 8 bases. This CDR3 has 13 amino acids. V shed 6 bases, J shed 5 bases, and the junction held 5 bases outside the gene matches. The CDR3 is CASRRTGRTEAFF. DNA of the CDR3: TGTGCCAGCAGAAGGACAGGGAGGACTGAAGCTTTCTTT.

The chain uses TRBV25-1 and TRBJ1-2, with unresolved D. The CDR3 runs 11 residues. Trimming removed 2 bases from V and 8 bases from J, with 6 bases in between. CDR1 is MGHDK, CDR2 SYGVNS, per germline. The CDR3, as DNA: TGTGCCAGCAGTGAAGCGGGCGGCTACACCTTC. Amino acids: CASSEAGGYTF.

The CDR3 is CASSISLGGSRGNQPQHF. The CDR3 DNA is TGTGCCAGTAGTATATCGCTGGGGGGGTCTCGGGGCAATCAGCCCCAGCATTTT. The V and J genes are TRBV19 and TRBJ1-5; a weak D match, TRBD1 (5 bases). The CDR3 loop spans 18 amino acids. Trimming left V 2 bases short and J 2 bases short, with 19 bases between. The germline V gene has CDR1 LNHDA and CDR2 SQIVND (reference sequence).

This clone was seen once. The gene calls are TRBV11-2 and TRBJ2-7; 7 bases fit TRBD2. The J segment lost 4 bases and the V segment lost 3 bases, leaving 9 bases of the junction unmatched. Germline V gives CDR1 SGHAT, CDR2 FQNNGV. CDR3 length: 15 residues. CDR3 DNA: TGTGCCAGCAGCTTCGGAGCGGGAAGTGTGTACGAGCAGTACGTC. Translated: CASSFGAGSVYEQYV.

The gene calls are TRBV6-5 and TRBJ2-1, with 12 bases that match TRBD2. This CDR3 region has 14 residues. The V gene's germline CDR1 is MNHEY and CDR2 SVGAGI. After removal of 10 bases from V and 8 bases from J, the junction contained 9 bases not matched to a gene. CDR3 residues: CAITSGRPDHEQFF. Written as DNA, the CDR3 is TGTGCCATAACTAGCGGGAGGCCCGATCATGAGCAGTTCTTC.

This chain's CDR3 is CATSRQGVHEQYF. In DNA, the CDR3 is TGTGCCACCAGCAGGCAGGGTGTGCACGAGCAGTACTTC. The chain has TRBV15 and TRBJ2-7; TRBD1 might be the D (5 bases). Trimming removed 3 bases from V and 5 bases from J, with 11 bases in between. Germline V CDR1 and CDR2: LNHNV, YYDKDF (reference sequence). The CDR3 is made up of 13 amino acids.

The genes are TRBV28 and TRBJ2-1; D may be TRBD2 (6 bases). The CDR3 sequence is 12 residues long. The V end lost 6 bases, the J end lost 12 bases, and 15 bases lay between the germline ends. Germline assignment: CDR1 MDHEN and CDR2 SYDVKM. The CDR3 here is CASREGGTGQFF. DNA for the CDR3: TGTGCCAGCAGGGAAGGCGGGACTGGGCAGTTCTTC.

The chain recombines TRBV19 with TRBJ2-1, with TRBD2 matching over 7 bases. The CDR3 is made up of 14 amino acids. Trimming took 7 bases from V and 4 from J; bases not matched to a gene: 7. CDR1 is LNHDA, CDR2 SQIVND, per germline (reference sequence). In nucleotides, the CDR3 is TGTGCCAGTAACCCGGCGGGAGAGTACAATGAGCAGTTCTTC. Its translation: CASNPAGEYNEQFF. Full variable domain (outside the CDR3, taken from reference TRBV19 and TRBJ2-1): DGGITQSPKYLFRKEGQNVTLSCEQNLNHDAMYWYRQDPGQGLRLIYYSQIVNDFQKGDIAEGYSVSREKKESFPLTVTSAQKNPTAFYLCASNPAGEYNEQFFGPGTRLTVL.

This sequence joins TRBV15 and TRBJ1-1; no clear D gene. Trimming took off 0 bases at V and 10 bases at J, with 12 bases between the two ends. This CDR3 region has 13 residues. Germline CDR1 and CDR2: LNHNV and YYDKDF (reference sequence). As DNA, the CDR3 is TGTGCCACCAGCAGAGATAGGAGAGTCGCAGCTTTCTTT. Translating gives CATSRDRRVAAFF.

J is TRBJ2-3 and V is TRBV3-1 (or the pseudogene TRBV3-2), with a tentative D call TRBD1 (6 bases). Germline assignment: CDR1 LGHDT and CDR2 YNNKEL (reference sequence). V was clipped by 4 bases and J by 6 bases, with 8 bases between them. The CDR3 covers 12 residues. The CDR3: CASSLQGDTQYF. CDR3 sequence (DNA): TGTGCCAGCAGCCTACAGGGTGATACGCAGTATTTT.

The CDR3 protein is CASSLDRVGSPLHF. The DNA for the CDR3 is TGCGCCAGCAGCTTGGACAGGGTGGGTTCACCCCTCCACTTT. This sequence joins TRBV5-1 and TRBJ1-6, with D possibly matching TRBD1 (6 bases). V dropped 0 bases and J dropped 9 bases, with 10 bases sitting between them. The germline V gene has CDR1 SGHRS and CDR2 YFSETQ. This CDR3 has 14 amino acids.

The chain recombines TRBV5-1 with TRBJ1-1, with D perhaps TRBD1 (6 bases). From germline, CDR1 is SGHRS and CDR2 YFSETQ. There are 13 residues in the CDR3. V lost 5 bases and J 5 bases, leaving 13 bases between the germline ends. This CDR3 is CASRLQGGTEAFF. CDR3 in DNA: TGCGCCAGCAGATTACAGGGCGGGACTGAAGCTTTCTTT.

The CDR3 sequence: CTSSSSGGVYEQYF. The CDR3 nucleotides read TGCACCAGCAGCTCGAGCGGGGGCGTTTACGAGCAGTACTTC. The chain is built from TRBV1 and TRBJ2-7; no DNA check was done on the table's D call, TRBD2. TRBV1 is reported as a pseudogene. The length of the CDR3 is 14 residues.

This chain joins TRBV19 and TRBJ1-2, with D uncertain. The V end lost 5 bases, the J end lost 2 bases, and 12 bases lay between the germline ends. In germline, CDR1 is LNHDA, CDR2 SQIVND (reference sequence). The CDR3 totals 14 residues. DNA of the CDR3: TGTGCCAGTAGTTATGGTCAGGCCAACTATGGCTACACCTTC. This translates into CASSYGQANYGYTF.

The J gene is TRBJ1-1, the V gene TRBV7-8; D perhaps matches TRBD1 (6 bases). Trimming cost V 8 bases and J 7 bases, with 17 bases left between them. CDR1 and CDR2 from the germline V gene are SGHVS and FQNEAQ. This CDR3 is 13 amino acids long. CDR3 bases: TGTGCCAGCTCCACGACAGGTTCTATTGAAGCTTTCTTT. Encoded protein: CASSTTGSIEAFF. Filled out from reference TRBV7-8 and TRBJ1-1, the complete variable domain reads GAGVSQSPRYKVAKRGQDVALRCDPISGHVSLFWYQQALGQGPEFLTYFQNEAQLDKSGLPSDRFFAERPEGSVSTLKIQRTQQEDSAVYLCASSTTGSIEAFFGQGTRLTVV.

DNA of the CDR3: TGCGCCAGCAGCTTGGTACATGACAATGAGCAGTTCTTC. Translation: CASSLVHDNEQFF. J is TRBJ2-1 and V is TRBV5-1, with unresolved D. Trimming took 0 bases from V and 5 from J, leaving 6 bases between them. The V gene's germline CDR1 is SGHRS and CDR2 YFSETQ. The length of the CDR3 is 13 residues.

The rearrangement links TRBV5-1 to TRBJ1-2; tentatively, D is TRBD1 (5 bases). The CDR3 totals 14 residues. The V gene's germline CDR1 is SGHRS and CDR2 YFSETQ. V was clipped by 0 bases and J by 0 bases, with 6 bases between them. As DNA, the CDR3 is TGCGCCAGCAGCTTGGAGACAGCTAACTATGGCTACACCTTC. Amino acid sequence: CASSLETANYGYTF.

J is TRBJ1-3 and V is TRBV29-1; D may be TRBD1 (5 bases). Trimming stripped 3 bases from V and 4 bases from J, with 10 bases between. This CDR3 is built from 13 residues. Germline CDR1 SQVTM, CDR2 ANQGSEA. The CDR3 DNA is TGCAGCGTTGAGGAGGGGATAGGAAACACCATATATTTT. This codes for CSVEEGIGNTIYF.

J is TRBJ1-5 and V is TRBV20-1; D gene uncertain. This CDR3 has 13 residues. Trimming left V 3 bases short and J 5 bases short, with 11 bases between. From germline, CDR1 is DFQATT and CDR2 SNEGSKA (reference sequence). The CDR3 DNA sequence: TGCAGTGCTAGTATAGCGGCTGATCAGCCCCAGCATTTT. Its protein is CSASIAADQPQHF.

This sequence joins TRBV3-1 (or the pseudogene TRBV3-2) and TRBJ2-1, with 14 nucleotides matching TRBD2. This CDR3 is 14 amino acids long. V was clipped by 5 bases and J by 9 bases; unmatched bases: 3. Per the germline V gene, CDR1 is LGHDT and CDR2 is YNNKEL (reference sequence). CDR3 in amino acids: CASSGTSGSSEQFF. CDR3 in DNA: TGTGCCAGCAGCGGGACTAGCGGGAGTAGTGAGCAGTTCTTC.

The chain links TRBV6-5 to TRBJ2-1; D ambiguous. V dropped 7 bases and J dropped 8 bases, with 12 bases sitting between them. CDR1 and CDR2 (germline): MNHEY, SVGAGI. The CDR3 spans 12 residues. In DNA form, the CDR3 reads TGTGCCAGCAATTTTCCCCAGGATGAGCAGTTCTTC. Translation gives CASNFPQDEQFF.

The chain couples TRBV2 to TRBJ1-2, with D hard to call. Per germline, CDR1 SNHLY and CDR2 FYNNEI. The CDR3 is made up of 12 amino acids. V lost 3 bases and J lost 8, with 10 bases in between. As DNA, the CDR3 is TGTGCCAGCAGTGAGGCCAGACAAGGCTACACCTTC. Amino acids: CASSEARQGYTF.

The CDR3 nucleotides are TGTGCCAGCTCCCGCGGACAGGGGGCGGATTCTGGCTACACCTTC. Its protein is CASSRGQGADSGYTF. The chain has TRBV18 and TRBJ1-2; 11 nucleotides line up with TRBD1. V was clipped by 6 bases and J by 7 bases; unmatched bases: 10. CDR1 and CDR2 from the germline V gene are KGHSH and LQKENI. The CDR3 has 15 amino acids.

The rearrangement links TRBV6-5 to TRBJ2-1, with 10 bases lining up with TRBD2. CDR3 size: 15 residues. V lost 5 bases, J lost 8 bases, and 9 bases stayed unmatched. Germline V gene sequence: CDR1 MNHEY, CDR2 SVGAGI. DNA for the CDR3: TGTGCCAGCAGTAACCAAGCGGGAGGGCTCTATGAGCAGTTCTTC. Translating gives CASSNQAGGLYEQFF.

This clone showed up just once. V usage is TRBV27 and J usage is TRBJ1-1; unclear D gene. The CDR3 has 15 residues. CDR1 MNHEY and CDR2 SMNVEV come from the germline V gene (reference sequence). Trimming pared 7 bases from V and 0 bases from J, leaving 15 bases between. Here the CDR3 reads CASTRAGRMNTEAFF. For the CDR3, the DNA is TGTGCCAGCACGCGGGCAGGCAGGATGAACACTGAAGCTTTCTTT.

The V and J genes are TRBV19 and TRBJ2-7; 10 bases are shared with TRBD2. CDR3 length: 14 amino acids. V dropped 6 bases and J dropped 6; count of bases not matched to a gene: 8. Germline V gene sequence: CDR1 LNHDA, CDR2 SQIVND (reference sequence). The CDR3 reads CASSTLAGVTEQYF. CDR3 nucleotides: TGTGCCAGTAGCACTCTAGCGGGAGTCACCGAGCAGTACTTC.

This chain uses TRBV5-1 with TRBJ1-2; the D gene is possibly TRBD1 (6 bases). The CDR3 is made up of 15 amino acids. Germline CDR1 reads SGHRS; CDR2 reads YFSETQ. V was trimmed by 4 bases and J by 4 bases, leaving 17 bases between them. The CDR3 sequence: CASSIGGGGSYGYTF. In DNA form, the CDR3 reads TGCGCCAGCAGCATAGGGGGAGGCGGGAGCTATGGCTACACCTTC.